This entry concerns a single T cell receptor beta chain. The ends were cut back, 3 bases at V and 2 bases at J, with 10 bases in the middle. This CDR3 has 13 residues. Germline V gene data show CDR1 as DFQATT and CDR2 as SNEGSKA (reference sequence). Only in-frame clones appear in the TCRdb table, and some are missing; sequencing was by immunoSEQ multiplex PCR. The repertoire holds about 270,000 clones, less than 90% seen once, with about 3% in the top ten. The sample originates from a study of blood T cell repertoires in COVID-19. This rearrangement joins TRBV20-1 to TRBJ1-1; weak D call: TRBD1 (6 bases). Sequencing input: PBMCs or T cells enriched from blood (not recorded which). The sequence derives from a woman between 50 and 59 years old who had recovered from COVID-19. The CDR3 here is CSASGTPNTEAFF. Written as DNA, the CDR3 is TGCAGTGCTAGTGGGACACCAAACACTGAAGCTTTCTTT.